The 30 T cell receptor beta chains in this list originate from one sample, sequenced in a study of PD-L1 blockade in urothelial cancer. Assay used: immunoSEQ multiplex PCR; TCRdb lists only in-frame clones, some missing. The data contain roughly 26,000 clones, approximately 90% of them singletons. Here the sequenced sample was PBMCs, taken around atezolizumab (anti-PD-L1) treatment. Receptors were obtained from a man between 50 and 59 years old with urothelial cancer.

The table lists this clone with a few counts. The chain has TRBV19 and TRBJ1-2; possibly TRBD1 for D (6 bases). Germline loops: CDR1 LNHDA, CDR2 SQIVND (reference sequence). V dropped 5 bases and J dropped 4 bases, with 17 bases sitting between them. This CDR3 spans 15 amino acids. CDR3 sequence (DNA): TGTGCCAGTAGTTCCCCTCAACAGGGTCTCTATGGCTACACCTTC. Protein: CASSSPQQGLYGYTF.

The chain's CDR3 is CASSQAGGGETQYF. CDR3 nucleotide sequence: TGCGCCAGCAGCCAAGCCGGGGGTGGGGAGACCCAGTACTTC. The chain combines TRBV4-3 with TRBJ2-5; D might be TRBD2 (6 bases). The CDR3 spans 14 residues. V was cut by 1 base and J by 5 bases, with 11 bases left in between. Germline V gene lookup returns CDR1 LGHNA and CDR2 YSLEER.

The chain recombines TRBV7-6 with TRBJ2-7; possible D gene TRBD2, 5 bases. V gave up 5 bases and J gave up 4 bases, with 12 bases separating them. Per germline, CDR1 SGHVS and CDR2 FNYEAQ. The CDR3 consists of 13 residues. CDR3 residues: CASSQPSRYEQYF. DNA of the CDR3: TGTGCCAGCAGCCAGCCTAGCCGGTACGAGCAGTACTTC.

Written as DNA, the CDR3 is TGTGCCAGCAGCTCCTTAGCGGAAAGGGGAACCTCCTACGAGCAGTACTTC. Translating it yields CASSSLAERGTSYEQYF. The rearrangement links TRBV7-2 to TRBJ2-7, with D tentatively TRBD2 (6 bases). Per the germline V gene, CDR1 is SGHTA and CDR2 is FQGNSA. V was trimmed by 4 bases and J by 0 bases, leaving 19 bases between them. This CDR3 is 17 amino acids long.

For the CDR3, the DNA is TGCGCCAGCAGCCCGTCTCTAGCTAGGTCCTACGAGCAGTACTTC. Translation gives CASSPSLARSYEQYF. The chain uses TRBV5-1 and TRBJ2-7, with D perhaps matching TRBD2 (5 bases). The germline V gene encodes CDR1 SGHRS and CDR2 YFSETQ. The CDR3 contains 15 residues. V lost 4 bases and J lost 1, with 15 bases in between.

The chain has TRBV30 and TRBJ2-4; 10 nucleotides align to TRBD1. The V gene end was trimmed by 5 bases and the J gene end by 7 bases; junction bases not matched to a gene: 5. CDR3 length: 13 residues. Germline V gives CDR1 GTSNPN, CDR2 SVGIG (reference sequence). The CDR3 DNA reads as TGTGCCTGGGGGACAGGGGCCATGAACATTCAGTACTTC. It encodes CAWGTGAMNIQYF. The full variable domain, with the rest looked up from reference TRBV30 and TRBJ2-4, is SQTIHQWPATLVQPVGSPLSLECTVEGTSNPNLYWYRQAAGRGLQLLFYSVGIGQISSEVPQNLSASRPQDRQFILSSKKLLLSDSGFYLCAWGTGAMNIQYFGAGTRLSVL.

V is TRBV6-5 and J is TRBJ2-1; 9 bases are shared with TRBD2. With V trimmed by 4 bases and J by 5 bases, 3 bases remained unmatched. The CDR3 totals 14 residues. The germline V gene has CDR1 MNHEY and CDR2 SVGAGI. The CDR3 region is CASSLAGVNNEQFF. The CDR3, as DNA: TGTGCCAGCAGTTTAGCGGGAGTGAACAATGAGCAGTTCTTC.

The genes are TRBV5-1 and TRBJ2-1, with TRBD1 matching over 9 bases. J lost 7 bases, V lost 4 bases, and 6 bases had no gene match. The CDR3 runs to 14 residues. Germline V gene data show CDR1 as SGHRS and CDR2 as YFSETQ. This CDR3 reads CASSTWTGANEQFF. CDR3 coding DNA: TGCGCCAGCAGCACGTGGACAGGGGCGAATGAGCAGTTCTTC.

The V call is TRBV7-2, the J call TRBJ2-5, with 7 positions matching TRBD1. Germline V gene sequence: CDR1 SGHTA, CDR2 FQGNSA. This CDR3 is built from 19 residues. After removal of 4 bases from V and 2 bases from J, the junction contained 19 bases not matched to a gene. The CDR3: CASSSQRSFTGTAQETQYF. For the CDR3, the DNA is TGTGCCAGCAGCTCCCAAAGATCGTTCACGGGGACAGCACAAGAGACCCAGTACTTC.

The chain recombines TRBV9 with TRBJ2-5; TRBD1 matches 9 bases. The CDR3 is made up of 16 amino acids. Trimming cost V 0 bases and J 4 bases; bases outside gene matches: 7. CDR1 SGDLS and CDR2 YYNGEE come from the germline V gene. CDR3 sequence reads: CASSVALGQGPETQYF. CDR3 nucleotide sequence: TGTGCCAGCAGCGTAGCTTTGGGACAGGGTCCAGAGACCCAGTACTTC.

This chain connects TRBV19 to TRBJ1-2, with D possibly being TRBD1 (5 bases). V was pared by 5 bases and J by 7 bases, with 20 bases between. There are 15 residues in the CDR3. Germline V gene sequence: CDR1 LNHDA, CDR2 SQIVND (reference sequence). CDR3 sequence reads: CASSEGEMVSAGYTF. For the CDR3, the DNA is TGTGCCAGTAGTGAAGGGGAAATGGTATCGGCTGGCTACACCTTC. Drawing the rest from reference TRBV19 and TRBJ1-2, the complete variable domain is DGGITQSPKYLFRKEGQNVTLSCEQNLNHDAMYWYRQDPGQGLRLIYYSQIVNDFQKGDIAEGYSVSREKKESFPLTVTSAQKNPTAFYLCASSEGEMVSAGYTFGSGTRLTVV.

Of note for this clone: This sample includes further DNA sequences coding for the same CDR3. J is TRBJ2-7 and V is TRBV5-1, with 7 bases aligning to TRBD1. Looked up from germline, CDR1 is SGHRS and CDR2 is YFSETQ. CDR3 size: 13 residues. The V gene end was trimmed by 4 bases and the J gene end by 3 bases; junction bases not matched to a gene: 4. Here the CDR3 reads CASSLTGFYEQYF. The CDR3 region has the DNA TGCGCCAGCAGCCTGACAGGGTTCTACGAGCAGTACTTC.

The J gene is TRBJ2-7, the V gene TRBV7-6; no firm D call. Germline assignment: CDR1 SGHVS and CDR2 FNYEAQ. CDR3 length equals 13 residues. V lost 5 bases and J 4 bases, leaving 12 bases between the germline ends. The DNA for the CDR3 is TGTGCCAGCAGCCCTGGTCGGGTTTACGAGCAGTACTTC. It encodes CASSPGRVYEQYF.

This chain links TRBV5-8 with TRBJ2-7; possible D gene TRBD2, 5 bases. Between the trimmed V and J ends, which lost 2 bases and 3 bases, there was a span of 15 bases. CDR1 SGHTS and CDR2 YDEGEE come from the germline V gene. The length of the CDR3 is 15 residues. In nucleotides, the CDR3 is TGTGCCAGCAGCTTTGAGGGATTCAAAAGCTACGAGCAGTACTTC. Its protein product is CASSFEGFKSYEQYF.

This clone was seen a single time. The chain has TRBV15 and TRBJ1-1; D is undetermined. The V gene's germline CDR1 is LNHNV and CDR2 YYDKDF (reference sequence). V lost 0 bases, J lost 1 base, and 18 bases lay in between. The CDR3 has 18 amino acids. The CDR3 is CATSRERVPGFGNTEAFF. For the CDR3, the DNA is TGTGCCACCAGCAGAGAAAGGGTCCCGGGGTTCGGGAACACTGAAGCTTTCTTT.

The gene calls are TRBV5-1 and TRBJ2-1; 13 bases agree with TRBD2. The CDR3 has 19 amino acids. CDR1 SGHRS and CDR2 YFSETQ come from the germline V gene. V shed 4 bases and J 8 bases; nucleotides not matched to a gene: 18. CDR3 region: CASSLSGTSGMRRVYEQFF. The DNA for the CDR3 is TGCGCCAGCAGCCTTTCCGGGACTAGCGGGATGAGGCGCGTCTATGAGCAGTTCTTC.

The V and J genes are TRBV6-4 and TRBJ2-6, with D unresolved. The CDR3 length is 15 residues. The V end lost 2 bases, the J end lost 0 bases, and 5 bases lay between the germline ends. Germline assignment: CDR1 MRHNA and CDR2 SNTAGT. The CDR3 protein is CASSDSLSGANVLTF. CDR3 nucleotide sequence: TGTGCCAGCAGTGACAGCCTCTCTGGGGCCAACGTCCTGACTTTC.

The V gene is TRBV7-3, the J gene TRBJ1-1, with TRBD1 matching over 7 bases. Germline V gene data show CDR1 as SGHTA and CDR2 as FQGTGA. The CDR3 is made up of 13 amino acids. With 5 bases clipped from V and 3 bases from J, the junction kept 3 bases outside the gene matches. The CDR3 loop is CASSRTGDTEAFF. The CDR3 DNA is TGTGCCAGCAGCAGAACAGGGGACACTGAAGCTTTCTTT.

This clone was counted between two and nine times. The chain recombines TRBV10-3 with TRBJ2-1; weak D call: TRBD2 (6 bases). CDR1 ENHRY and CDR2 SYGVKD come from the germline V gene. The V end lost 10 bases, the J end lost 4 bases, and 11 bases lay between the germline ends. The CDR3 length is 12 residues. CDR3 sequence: CASGDGYNEQFF. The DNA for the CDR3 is TGTGCCAGCGGGGACGGTTACAATGAGCAGTTCTTC.

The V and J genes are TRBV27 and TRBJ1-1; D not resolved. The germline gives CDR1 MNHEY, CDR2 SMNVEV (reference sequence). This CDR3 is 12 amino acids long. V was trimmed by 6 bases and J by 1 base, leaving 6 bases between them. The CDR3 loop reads CASSRGNTEAFF. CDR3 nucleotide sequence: TGTGCCAGCAGCCGGGGGAACACTGAAGCTTTCTTT.

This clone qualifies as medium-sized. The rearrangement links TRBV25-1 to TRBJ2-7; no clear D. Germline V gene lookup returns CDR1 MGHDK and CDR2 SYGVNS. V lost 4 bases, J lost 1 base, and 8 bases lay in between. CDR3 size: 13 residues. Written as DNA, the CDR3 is TGTGCCAGCAGTGTAGCCGGATCCTACGAGCAGTACTTC. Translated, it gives CASSVAGSYEQYF.

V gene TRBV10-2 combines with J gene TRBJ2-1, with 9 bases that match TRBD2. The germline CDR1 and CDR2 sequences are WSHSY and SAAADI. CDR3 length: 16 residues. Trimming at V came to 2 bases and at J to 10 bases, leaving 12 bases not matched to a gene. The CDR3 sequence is CASSEEGVLAGGEQFF. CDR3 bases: TGCGCCAGCAGTGAGGAGGGGGTCTTGGCGGGAGGGGAGCAGTTCTTC.

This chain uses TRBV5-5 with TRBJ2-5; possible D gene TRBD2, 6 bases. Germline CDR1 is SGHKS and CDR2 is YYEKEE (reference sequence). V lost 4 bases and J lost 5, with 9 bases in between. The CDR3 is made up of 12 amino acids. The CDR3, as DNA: TGTGCCAGCAGCCCCGGGGGTGAGACCCAGTACTTC. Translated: CASSPGGETQYF.

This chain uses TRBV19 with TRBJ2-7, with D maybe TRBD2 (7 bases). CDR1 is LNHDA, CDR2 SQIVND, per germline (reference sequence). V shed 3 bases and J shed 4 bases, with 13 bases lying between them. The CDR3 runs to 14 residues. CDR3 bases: TGTGCCAGTAGTATTGGGGGGGCGCCTTACGAGCAGTACTTC. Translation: CASSIGGAPYEQYF.

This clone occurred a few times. CDR3 in DNA: TGTGCCAGCAGTTACTATGGGACAGGGAACACTGAAGCTTTCTTT. Translation gives CASSYYGTGNTEAFF. V gene TRBV6-5 combines with J gene TRBJ1-1; 8 bases are a match to TRBD1. Looked up from germline, CDR1 is MNHEY and CDR2 is SVGAGI. The V and J ends lost 1 base and 1 base, in that order; junction bases with no gene match: 2. The CDR3 length is 15 residues.

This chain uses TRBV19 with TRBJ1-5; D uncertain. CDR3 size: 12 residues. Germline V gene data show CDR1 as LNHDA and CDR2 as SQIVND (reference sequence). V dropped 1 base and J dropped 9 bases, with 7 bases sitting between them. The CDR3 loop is CASSIGWAPQHF. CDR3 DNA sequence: TGTGCCAGTAGTATAGGCTGGGCGCCCCAGCATTTT.

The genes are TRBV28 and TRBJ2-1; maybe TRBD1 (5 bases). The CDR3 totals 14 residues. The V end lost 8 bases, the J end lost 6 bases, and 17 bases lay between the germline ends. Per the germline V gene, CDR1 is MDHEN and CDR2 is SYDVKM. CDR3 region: CASHNRQGSNEQFF. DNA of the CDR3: TGTGCCAGCCACAATCGGCAGGGATCCAATGAGCAGTTCTTC.

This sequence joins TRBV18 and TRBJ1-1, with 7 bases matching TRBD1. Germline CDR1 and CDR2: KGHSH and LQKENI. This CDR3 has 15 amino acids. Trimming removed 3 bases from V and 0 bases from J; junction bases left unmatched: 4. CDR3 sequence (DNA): TGTGCCAGCTCACCGACTGGGACAGTGAACACTGAAGCTTTCTTT. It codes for CASSPTGTVNTEAFF.

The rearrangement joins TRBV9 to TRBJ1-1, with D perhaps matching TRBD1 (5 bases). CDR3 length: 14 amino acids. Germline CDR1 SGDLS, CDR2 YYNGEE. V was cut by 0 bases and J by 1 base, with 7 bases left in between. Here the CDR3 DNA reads TGTGCCAGCAGCGTAGGACAGAAGAACACTGAAGCTTTCTTT. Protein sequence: CASSVGQKNTEAFF.

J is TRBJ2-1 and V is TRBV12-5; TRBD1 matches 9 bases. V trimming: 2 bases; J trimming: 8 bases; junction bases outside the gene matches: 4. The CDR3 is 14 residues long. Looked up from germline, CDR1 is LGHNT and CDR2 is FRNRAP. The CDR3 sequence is CASGLRDRVDEQFF. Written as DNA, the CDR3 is TGTGCTAGTGGTTTGAGGGACAGGGTGGATGAGCAGTTCTTC.